One and the same sample provided the 12 T cell receptor beta chains below, sequenced in a study of T cell repertoires in ileal Crohn's disease. Generated by immunoSEQ multiplex PCR, the TCRdb table keeps only in-frame clones and is missing some. The table shows 9,600 or so clones, with 76% occurring only once. The sample consisted of ileal tissue. The origin of the receptors is an adult with Crohn's disease.

The chain has TRBV18 and TRBJ2-5; a weak D match, TRBD2 (5 bases). Between the trimmed V and J ends, which lost 2 bases and 4 bases, there was a span of 20 bases. In germline, CDR1 is KGHSH, CDR2 LQKENI. The CDR3 runs 17 residues. For the CDR3, the DNA is TGTGCCAGCTCACCAGTCGGGGTCTCCGCCCGGGGAGAGACCCAGTACTTC. It yields the protein CASSPVGVSARGETQYF.

This clone was recorded only once. This sequence joins TRBV6-5 and TRBJ2-3; 8 bases are a match to TRBD2. This CDR3 region has 13 residues. The ends lost 6 bases at V and 2 bases at J; junction bases unmatched: 1. Per the germline V gene, CDR1 is MNHEY and CDR2 is SVGAGI. In nucleotides, the CDR3 is TGTGCCAGCAGACTAGCGGACACAGATACGCAGTATTTT. Its translation: CASRLADTDTQYF.

CDR3 sequence: CASSLPTGGREKLFF. CDR3 nucleotide sequence: TGTGCCAGCAGCTTGCCGACAGGGGGCCGGGAAAAACTGTTTTTT. The genes are TRBV5-8 and TRBJ1-4; 10 nucleotides line up with TRBD1. CDR1 is SGHTS, CDR2 YDEGEE, per germline. The length of the CDR3 is 15 residues. V lost 1 base and J lost 8; bases outside the gene matches: 5.

The rearrangement links TRBV11-1 to TRBJ2-7, with D possibly being TRBD2 (6 bases). The germline V gene has CDR1 SGHAT and CDR2 FQDESV (reference sequence). The CDR3 contains 14 residues. Trimming pared 8 bases from V and 6 bases from J, leaving 20 bases between. The CDR3 loop is CASGLVEGFGEQYF. The CDR3 DNA reads as TGTGCCAGCGGCCTAGTGGAGGGATTCGGCGAGCAGTACTTC.

The chain recombines TRBV28 with TRBJ2-3, with 8 bases lining up with TRBD2. Losses at the gene ends were 6 bases for V and 3 bases for J; bases not matched to a gene: 17. The CDR3 is made up of 18 amino acids. Germline V gene data show CDR1 as MDHEN and CDR2 as SYDVKM. The CDR3 loop is CASSLGKTGTRRTDTQYF. The CDR3 nucleotides are TGTGCCAGCAGCCTGGGGAAGACCGGGACTAGAAGGACAGATACGCAGTATTTT.

This clone was recorded a few times. V usage is TRBV30 and J usage is TRBJ1-1; possibly TRBD1 for D (5 bases). Trimming shortened V by 2 bases and J by 5 bases, and 15 bases separated the two germline ends. Germline loops: CDR1 GTSNPN, CDR2 SVGIG (reference sequence). The CDR3 spans 14 residues. CDR3 sequence: CAWSPLTGGTEAFF. CDR3 sequence (DNA): TGTGCCTGGAGTCCCCTCACGGGGGGGACTGAAGCTTTCTTT.

The chain uses TRBV27 and TRBJ1-2; no firm D call. Per the germline V gene, CDR1 is MNHEY and CDR2 is SMNVEV (reference sequence). CDR3 length: 14 residues. Trimming stripped 4 bases from V and 4 bases from J, with 13 bases between. CDR3 DNA sequence: TGTGCCAGCAGTTCCCACCCACAGTCCTATGGCTACACCTTC. It translates to CASSSHPQSYGYTF.

The rearrangement links TRBV7-2 to TRBJ2-7; maybe TRBD2 (5 bases). The V end was cut by 4 bases, the J end by 3 bases, with 10 bases between. The CDR3 covers 13 residues. CDR1 SGHTA and CDR2 FQGNSA come from the germline V gene. The CDR3 DNA follows: TGTGCCAGCAGCTCCGGACGGGGCTACGAGCAGTACTTC. Translation: CASSSGRGYEQYF.

The V and J genes are TRBV9 and TRBJ1-6; D might be TRBD1 (6 bases). This CDR3 spans 12 amino acids. Germline V lookup: CDR1 SGDLS, CDR2 YYNGEE. V lost 4 bases and J lost 12, with 11 bases in between. In DNA, the CDR3 is TGTGCCAGCAGCCTACAGGGACAACCCCTCCACTTT. Encoded protein: CASSLQGQPLHF.

The chain has TRBV4-1 and TRBJ2-2, with 8 nucleotides matching TRBD2. CDR1 is MGHRA and CDR2 is YSYEKL in the germline V gene. Trimming cost V 2 bases and J 2 bases; bases outside gene matches: 4. This CDR3 is built from 16 residues. The CDR3 coding sequence is TGCGCCAGCAGCCAAAGCAGCGGGGGAAACACCGGGGAGCTGTTTTTT. Encoded protein: CASSQSSGGNTGELFF.

The chain recombines TRBV27 with TRBJ1-5; D unresolved. The CDR3 contains 12 residues. V was shortened by 3 bases and J by 7 bases, with 7 bases between the two germline ends. Germline assignment: CDR1 MNHEY and CDR2 SMNVEV (reference sequence). Here the CDR3 DNA reads TGTGCCAGCAGTTTCTCGGGGCAGCCCCAGCATTTT. It specifies CASSFSGQPQHF.

V is TRBV4-1 and J is TRBJ1-5; TRBD1 aligns across 12 bases. The germline V gene encodes CDR1 MGHRA and CDR2 YSYEKL. The CDR3 has 15 residues. V gave up 3 bases and J gave up 6 bases; unmatched junction bases: 3. The CDR3 loop is CASSHLGQGAQPQHF. DNA for the CDR3: TGCGCCAGCAGCCACTTGGGACAGGGGGCTCAGCCCCAGCATTTT.